These 14 T cell receptor beta chains originate from one sample sequenced in a study of T cell clonotyping in hematopoietic cell transplantation. Clones were read by immunoSEQ multiplex PCR, and TCRdb kept only the in-frame ones, dropping some. Here the sample spans about 9,400 clones, nearly 80% being singletons. The sample consisted of PBMCs, taken 180 days after allogeneic stem cell transplant. These receptors all stem from a male patient between 40 and 50 years old who had an allogeneic stem cell transplant from a related donor, so the T cells may come from the graft donor. Some clones in this sample may be carry-over from other donors' samples.

The CDR3 loop is CASSLVQGANYGYTF. CDR3 sequence (DNA): TGTGCCAGCAGCTTGGTACAGGGGGCTAACTATGGCTACACCTTC. The rearrangement uses TRBV5-6 and TRBJ1-2; TRBD1 matches 8 bases. Germline V gives CDR1 SGHDT, CDR2 YYEEEE. The CDR3 sequence is 15 residues long. Losses at the gene ends were 0 bases for V and 0 bases for J; bases not matched to a gene: 1.

This chain links TRBV7-9 with TRBJ2-7; D might be TRBD1 (6 bases). The CDR3 is made up of 13 amino acids. V gave up 5 bases and J gave up 6 bases, with 14 bases separating them. CDR1 SEHNR and CDR2 FQNEAQ come from the germline V gene (reference sequence). CDR3 loop: CASSLGQSSEQYF. The CDR3 DNA sequence: TGTGCCAGCAGCCTCGGACAGTCATCCGAGCAGTACTTC.

The chain is built from TRBV11-2 and TRBJ2-5, with 14 bases that match TRBD2. Trimming cost V 2 bases and J 7 bases; bases outside gene matches: 12. This CDR3 comprises 18 residues. The germline CDR1 and CDR2 sequences are SGHAT and FQNNGV. The chain's CDR3 is CASSLSGTSGGLSGTQYF. CDR3 sequence (DNA): TGTGCCAGCAGCTTATCAGGGACTAGCGGGGGTTTGAGTGGGACCCAGTACTTC.

The gene calls are TRBV5-1 and TRBJ2-5; 13 positions match TRBD2. Germline assignment: CDR1 SGHRS and CDR2 YFSETQ. The CDR3 is made up of 17 amino acids. V lost 0 bases, J lost 2 bases, and 4 bases stayed unmatched. CDR3 bases: TGCGCCAGCAGCTTGGCCGGGACTAGCGGGACTCAAGAGACCCAGTACTTC. Amino acids: CASSLAGTSGTQETQYF.

This clone was picked up a small number of times. The rearrangement joins TRBV5-1 to TRBJ2-5, with D perhaps given as TRBD1 or TRBD2 (5 bases each). Germline V gene lookup returns CDR1 SGHRS and CDR2 YFSETQ. The V end was cut by 2 bases, the J end by 1 base, with 9 bases between. CDR3 size: 14 residues. CDR3 sequence reads: CASSFSGRQETQYF. CDR3 sequence (DNA): TGCGCCAGCAGCTTTTCGGGACGCCAAGAGACCCAGTACTTC.

The V call is TRBV6-1, the J call TRBJ1-2; 11 bases line up with TRBD1. Germline CDR1 reads MNHNS; CDR2 reads SASEGT. This CDR3 has 15 amino acids. Trimming cost V 2 bases and J 4 bases; bases outside gene matches: 3. CDR3 DNA sequence: TGTGCCAGCAGTGAAACCGGGACAGGGGGCTATGGCTACACCTTC. It yields the protein CASSETGTGGYGYTF.

J is TRBJ2-7 and V is TRBV9; the match to TRBD1 covers 8 bases. The V gene end was trimmed by 3 bases and the J gene end by 5 bases; junction bases not matched to a gene: 7. The CDR3 runs to 14 residues. Per germline, CDR1 SGDLS and CDR2 YYNGEE. CDR3 sequence (DNA): TGTGCCAGCAGCGCACTGGACAGGGCCGACGAGCAGTACTTC. Encoded protein: CASSALDRADEQYF.

The CDR3 DNA reads TGTGCCACCTTCCGGACAGGGATAGGCAATCAGCCCCAGCATTTT. This codes for CATFRTGIGNQPQHF. The chain is built from TRBV28 and TRBJ1-5; 8 bases agree with TRBD1. Germline V gives CDR1 MDHEN, CDR2 SYDVKM. This CDR3 has 15 residues. J was trimmed by 2 bases and V by 10 bases; bases with no gene match: 10.

The CDR3 DNA follows: TGCAGCGTTGACAGGGGATTAGGGTATGGCTACACCTTC. It yields the protein CSVDRGLGYGYTF. The rearrangement joins TRBV29-1 to TRBJ1-2, with a tentative D call TRBD1 (6 bases). CDR1 SQVTM and CDR2 ANQGSEA come from the germline V gene. CDR3 length: 13 residues. V gave up 3 bases and J gave up 5 bases, with 13 bases separating them.

V is TRBV29-1 and J is TRBJ1-5; possibly TRBD1 for D (6 bases). CDR1 and CDR2 from the germline V gene are SQVTM and ANQGSEA. Trimming took 8 bases from V and 2 from J, leaving 16 bases between them. The CDR3 length is 14 residues. CDR3: CSFGGAGGNQPQHF. CDR3 sequence (DNA): TGCAGCTTTGGGGGGGCAGGGGGCAATCAGCCCCAGCATTTT.

The rearrangement links TRBV7-2 to TRBJ1-1; 11 bases are a match to TRBD1. V dropped 4 bases and J dropped 5; count of bases not matched to a gene: 12. CDR3 size: 17 residues. Germline V lookup: CDR1 SGHTA, CDR2 FQGNSA. CDR3 sequence reads: CASSYWTGGLLGTEAFF. The DNA for the CDR3 is TGTGCCAGCAGCTACTGGACAGGGGGCCTTCTGGGGACTGAAGCTTTCTTT.

The rearrangement uses TRBV7-9 and TRBJ2-7; D not certain. The CDR3 is 14 amino acids. V gave up 2 bases and J gave up 2 bases, with 10 bases separating them. Germline lookup yields CDR1 SEHNR and CDR2 FQNEAQ (reference sequence). Here the CDR3 reads CASSLHGRPYEQYF. In DNA form, the CDR3 reads TGTGCCAGCAGCTTACATGGGCGACCCTACGAGCAGTACTTC.

V is TRBV5-8 and J is TRBJ1-2, with TRBD1 matching 9 bases. Trimming cost V 4 bases and J 8 bases; bases outside gene matches: 9. Germline V gene data show CDR1 as SGHTS and CDR2 as YDEGEE. The CDR3 extends over 14 amino acids. The CDR3 here is CASSPRDRAWGYTF. CDR3 in DNA: TGTGCCAGCAGCCCCCGGGACAGGGCCTGGGGCTACACCTTC.

The chain couples TRBV6-9 to TRBJ2-5, with TRBD2 matching over 7 bases. Trimming took 6 bases from V and 3 from J; bases not matched to a gene: 10. Germline-derived CDR1 and CDR2 are MNHGY and SVAAGI. The CDR3 contains 15 residues. As DNA, the CDR3 is TGTGCCAGCAGCCAACGGAACCGGGGGGAAGAGACCCAGTACTTC. It specifies CASSQRNRGEETQYF.